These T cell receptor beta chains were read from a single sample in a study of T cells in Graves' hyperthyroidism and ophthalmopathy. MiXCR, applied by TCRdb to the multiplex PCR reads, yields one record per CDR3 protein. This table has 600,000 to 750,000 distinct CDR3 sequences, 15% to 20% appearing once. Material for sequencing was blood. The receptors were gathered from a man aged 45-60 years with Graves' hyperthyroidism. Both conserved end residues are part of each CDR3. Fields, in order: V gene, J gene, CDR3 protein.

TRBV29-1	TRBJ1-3	CGGTGSTGNTIYF
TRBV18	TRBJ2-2	CASSPQTPYTGELFF
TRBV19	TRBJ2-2	CASSPMEGAANTGELFF
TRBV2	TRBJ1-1	CASSEPGQAVPEAFF
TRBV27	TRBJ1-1	CASSFGTGGRIAEAFF
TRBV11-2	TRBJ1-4	CASSLAPRGLEKLFF
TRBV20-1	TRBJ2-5	CSAMMGAGVGETQYF
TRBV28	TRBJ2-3	CASNNAGGGTDTQYF
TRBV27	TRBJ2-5	CASSPRLAGVRETQYF
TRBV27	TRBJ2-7	CASSSASREQYF
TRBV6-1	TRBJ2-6	CASSGQQIYSGANVLTF
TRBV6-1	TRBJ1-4	CASSAPGEKLFF
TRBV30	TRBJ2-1	CAWGTTVSYNEQFF
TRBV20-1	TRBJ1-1	CSARALDRGNTEAFF
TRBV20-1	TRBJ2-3	CSADPGHTTDTQYF
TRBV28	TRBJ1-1	CASSAPGTGSYTEAFF
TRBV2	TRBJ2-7	CASIIRVRSYEQYF
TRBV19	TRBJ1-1	CASRDGGEGSMNTEAFF
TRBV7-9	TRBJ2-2	CASSLALTSGRAGELFF
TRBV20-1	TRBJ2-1	CSAGTSGTYNEQFF
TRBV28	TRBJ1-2	CASQDRQNYGYTF
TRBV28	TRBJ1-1	CASREGRSSNTEAFF
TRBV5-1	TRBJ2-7	CASSQNSYERYF
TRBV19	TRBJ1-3	CASSIQGKTGNTIYF
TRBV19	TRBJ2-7	CASRYSTSGAYEQYF
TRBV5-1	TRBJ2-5	CASSSQGGTQETQYF
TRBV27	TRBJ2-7	CASSGPGGTSLFSYEQYF
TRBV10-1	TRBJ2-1	CASTNYLNEQFF
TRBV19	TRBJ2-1	CASTSGLAQDNEQFF
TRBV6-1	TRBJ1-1	CASTLGGQNTEAFF
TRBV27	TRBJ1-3	CATRSGNTIYF
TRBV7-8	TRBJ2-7	CASSSPTVVNEQYF
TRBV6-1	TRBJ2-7	CASSDGTSGYFPYEQYF
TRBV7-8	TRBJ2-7	CASSTGTGGSYEQYF
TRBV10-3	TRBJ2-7	CAIGTGSYEQYF
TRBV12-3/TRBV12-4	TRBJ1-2	CASSLSGVSGYTF
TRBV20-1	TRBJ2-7	CSALGLLPYEQYF
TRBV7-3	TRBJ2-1	CASSFGLVGYNEQFF
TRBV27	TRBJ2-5	CASSWGAGEETQYF
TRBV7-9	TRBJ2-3	CASSAPGQPTDTQYF
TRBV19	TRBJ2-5	CASSIVSGGDQETQYF
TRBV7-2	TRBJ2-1	CASSASGREGPDNPNEQFF
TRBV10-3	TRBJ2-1	CAISEREGQVNEQFF
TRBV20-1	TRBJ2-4	CSASLTGPQNIQYF
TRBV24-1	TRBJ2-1	CATRGPPDWNEQFF